Listed below are T cell receptor beta chains from one sample, sequenced in a study of early T cells in non-severe SARS-CoV-2 infection. TCRdb called the 5' RACE reads again in MiXCR, with one record for every CDR3 protein. This table holds around 81,000 distinct CDR3 sequences, 13% to 15% found once. Sequenced input: whole blood. These receptors were obtained from an adult who was a healthcare worker with PCR-confirmed SARS-CoV-2 infection or an uninfected control (not recorded which). Both conserved end residues are part of each CDR3. D genes are given only for firm matches. Clone size, where shown, is once, few, many, or a class for clones that have expanded.

J | V | size | D | CDR3 | DNA
TRBJ1-1 | TRBV20-1 | few | - | CSARESDTEAFF | TGCAGTGCTAGAGAAAGCGACACTGAAGCTTTCTTT
TRBJ2-3 | TRBV7-2 | few | TRBD2 | CASSSTSGGSDTQYF | TGTGCCAGCAGCTCGACTAGCGGGGGCTCAGATACGCAGTATTTT
TRBJ2-7 | TRBV20-1 | many | - | CSADRTGNYEQYF | TGCAGTGCTGACAGGACTGGAAACTACGAGCAGTACTTC
TRBJ1-1 | TRBV28 | few | - | CASSFRYREAFF | TGTGCCAGCAGTTTCCGCTACAGAGAAGCTTTCTTT
TRBJ2-1 | TRBV12-3/TRBV12-4 | - | - | CASSFFGGHNNEQFF | TGTGCCAGCAGTTTTTTCGGGGGCCACAACAATGAGCAGTTCTTC
TRBJ2-5 | TRBV12-3/TRBV12-4 | - | TRBD1 | CASSRTGVETQYF | TGTGCCAGCAGTAGGACAGGGGTAGAGACCCAGTACTTC
TRBJ1-1 | TRBV11-1 | few | - | CASSNFGGGWGEAFF | TGTGCCAGCAGCAATTTCGGAGGCGGTTGGGGTGAAGCTTTCTTT
TRBJ1-1 | TRBV4-1 | many | - | CASSQDMGRTEAFF | TGCGCCAGCAGCCAAGATATGGGGAGGACTGAAGCTTTCTTT
TRBJ2-5 | TRBV20-1 | - | TRBD1 | CSARYSQGPQETQYF | TGCAGTGCTCGTTATTCACAGGGGCCCCAAGAGACCCAGTACTTC
TRBJ1-1 | TRBV6-2/TRBV6-3 | - | - | CASIQGSRTEAFF | TGTGCCAGCATCCAGGGCTCCCGGACTGAAGCTTTCTTT
TRBJ2-3 | TRBV28 | - | - | CASSYQGFTDTQYF | TGTGCCAGCAGTTATCAGGGGTTTACGGATACGCAGTATTTT
TRBJ2-2 | TRBV5-6 | - | - | CASSLGSVTGELFF | TGTGCCAGCAGCTTAGGGTCGGTCACCGGGGAGCTGTTTTTT
TRBJ1-2 | TRBV6-6 | - | - | CASFIGRHYGYTF | TGTGCCAGCTTTATAGGGAGACACTATGGCTACACCTTC
TRBJ2-1 | TRBV20-1 | many | - | CSARASEALNEQFF | TGCAGTGCTAGAGCTAGTGAGGCCCTCAATGAGCAGTTCTTC
TRBJ2-1 | TRBV10-3 | few | - | CAISEVTGDEQFF | TGTGCCATCAGTGAGGTGACCGGCGATGAGCAGTTCTTC
TRBJ1-1 | TRBV29-1 | few | TRBD1 | CSALTGVNTEAFF | TGCAGCGCCTTGACAGGGGTGAACACTGAAGCTTTCTTT
TRBJ2-5 | TRBV14 | many | - | CASSPGGQISKETQYF | TGTGCCAGCAGCCCCGGGGGGCAGATAAGTAAAGAGACCCAGTACTTC
TRBJ1-2 | TRBV21-1 | - | - | CASSKDWLGDGYTF | TGTGCCAGCAGCAAAGATTGGCTAGGGGATGGCTACACCTTC
TRBJ2-5 | TRBV14 | - | TRBD1 | CASSPVQGARETQYF | TGTGCCAGCAGCCCCGTCCAGGGGGCGCGAGAGACCCAGTACTTC
TRBJ2-2 | TRBV2 | many | - | CASYFPNGGELFF | TGTGCCAGCTACTTTCCCAACGGCGGGGAGCTGTTTTTT
TRBJ1-3 | TRBV6-5 | - | - | CASGPAWNTIYF | TGTGCCAGCGGACCCGCTTGGAACACCATATATTTT
TRBJ1-4 | TRBV2 | - | - | CASSAGTLEKLFF | TGTGCCAGCAGTGCTGGGACACTTGAAAAACTGTTTTTT
TRBJ2-3 | TRBV7-9 | few | - | CASSLLGAGGTDTQYF | TGTGCCAGCAGCTTACTGGGGGCAGGGGGCACAGATACGCAGTATTTT
TRBJ2-7 | TRBV18 | - | - | CASSDSYEQYF | TGTGCCAGCTCCGACAGCTACGAGCAGTACTTC
TRBJ1-1 | TRBV20-1 | - | - | CSARLQGNTEAFF | TGCAGTGCTAGACTACAGGGGAACACTGAAGCTTTCTTT
TRBJ2-7 | TRBV21-1 | many | - | CASSKKGERPGEGYEQYF | TGTGCCAGCAGCAAAAAGGGAGAACGGCCCGGGGAAGGTTACGAGCAGTACTTC
TRBJ1-3 | TRBV3-1 | many | - | CASSTSRAYGNTIYF | TGTGCCAGCAGCACTTCAAGGGCGTATGGAAACACCATATATTTT
TRBJ2-7 | TRBV27 | - | - | CASSSSFPEQYF | TGTGCCAGCAGTTCGTCTTTCCCTGAGCAGTACTTC
TRBJ2-3 | TRBV20-1 | - | TRBD2 | CSVRPIAGKVDTQYF | TGCAGTGTTCGACCGATAGCGGGCAAGGTCGATACGCAGTATTTT
TRBJ2-7 | TRBV27 | - | - | CASSLPGEQYF | TGTGCCAGCAGTTTACCCGGGGAGCAGTACTTC
TRBJ2-2 | TRBV19 | - | TRBD1 | CASSIDGQGRTGELFF | TGTGCCAGTAGTATCGACGGACAGGGGCGAACCGGGGAGCTGTTTTTT
TRBJ2-2 | TRBV7-3 | many | - | CASSRDGTGELFF | TGTGCCAGCAGTAGGGACGGGACCGGGGAGCTGTTTTTT
TRBJ1-5 | TRBV6-1 | few | - | CASSRGGFQPQHF | TGTGCCAGCAGTCGGGGGGGCTTTCAGCCCCAGCATTTT
TRBJ1-1 | TRBV13 | - | - | CASSLRGDMNTEAFF | TGTGCCAGCAGCTTGAGAGGGGATATGAACACTGAAGCTTTCTTT
TRBJ1-4 | TRBV9 | - | - | CASSVGPGQNEKLFF | TGTGCCAGCAGCGTAGGCCCAGGGCAAAATGAAAAACTGTTTTTT
TRBJ1-2 | TRBV9 | few | TRBD1 | CASSVAGDRGLYGYTF | TGTGCCAGCAGCGTAGCCGGGGACAGGGGGCTTTATGGCTACACCTTC
TRBJ1-4 | TRBV20-1 | - | - | CSAPFSTNEKLFF | TGCAGTGCTCCGTTTTCAACTAATGAAAAACTGTTTTTT
TRBJ2-2 | TRBV6-2/TRBV6-3 | - | TRBD1 | CASRGQTNTGELFF | TGTGCCAGCAGGGGACAGACCAACACCGGGGAGCTGTTTTTT
TRBJ2-2 | TRBV2 | many | TRBD1 | CASLGTVYTGELFF | TGTGCCAGCCTAGGGACAGTATATACCGGGGAGCTGTTTTTT
TRBJ2-3 | TRBV7-2 | - | - | CASSLKSGGTTQYF | TGTGCCAGCAGCTTAAAATCCGGGGGCACTACGCAGTATTTT
TRBJ2-3 | TRBV6-5 | few | TRBD2 | CASRKRGTTDTQYF | TGTGCCAGCAGGAAGCGGGGTACCACAGATACGCAGTATTTT
TRBJ2-1 | TRBV5-1 | many | - | CASSDIQGNEQFF | TGCGCCAGCAGCGATATTCAGGGAAATGAGCAGTTCTTC
TRBJ2-2 | TRBV6-1 | - | - | CASSPSQTNTGELFF | TGTGCCAGCAGTCCCAGCCAAACGAACACCGGGGAGCTGTTTTTT
TRBJ2-3 | TRBV3-1 | - | - | CASSQEGGRFTDTQYF | TGTGCCAGCAGCCAAGAAGGGGGGCGTTTTACAGATACGCAGTATTTT
TRBJ1-1 | TRBV5-6 | - | - | CASSFLQVEVGAFF | TGTGCCAGCAGCTTCCTGCAGGTGGAGGTGGGGGCTTTCTTT